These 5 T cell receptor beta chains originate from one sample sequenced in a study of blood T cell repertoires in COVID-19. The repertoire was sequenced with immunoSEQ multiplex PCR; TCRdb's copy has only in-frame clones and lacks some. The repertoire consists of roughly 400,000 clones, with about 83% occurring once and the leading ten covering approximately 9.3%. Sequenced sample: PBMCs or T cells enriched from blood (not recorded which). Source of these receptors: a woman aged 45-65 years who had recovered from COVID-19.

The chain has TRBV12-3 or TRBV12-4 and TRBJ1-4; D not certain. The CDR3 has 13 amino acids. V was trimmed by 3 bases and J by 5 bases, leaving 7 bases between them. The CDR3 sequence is CASSLGGNEKLFF. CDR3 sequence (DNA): TGTGCCAGCAGTTTGGGAGGCAATGAAAAACTGTTTTTT.

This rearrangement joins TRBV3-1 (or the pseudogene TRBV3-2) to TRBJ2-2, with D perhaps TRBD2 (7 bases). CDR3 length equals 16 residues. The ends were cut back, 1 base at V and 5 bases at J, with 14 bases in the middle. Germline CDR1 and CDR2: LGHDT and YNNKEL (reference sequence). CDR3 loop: CASSQGGGLATGELFF. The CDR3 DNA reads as TGTGCCAGCAGCCAAGGGGGGGGCCTTGCGACCGGGGAGCTGTTTTTT.

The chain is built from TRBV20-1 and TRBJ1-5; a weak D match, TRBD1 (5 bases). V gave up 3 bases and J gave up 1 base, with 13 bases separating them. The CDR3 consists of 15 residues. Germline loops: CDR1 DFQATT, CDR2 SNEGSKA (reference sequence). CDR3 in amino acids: CSASNRGRSNQPQHF. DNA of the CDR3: TGCAGTGCTAGTAATAGGGGAAGGAGCAATCAGCCCCAGCATTTT.

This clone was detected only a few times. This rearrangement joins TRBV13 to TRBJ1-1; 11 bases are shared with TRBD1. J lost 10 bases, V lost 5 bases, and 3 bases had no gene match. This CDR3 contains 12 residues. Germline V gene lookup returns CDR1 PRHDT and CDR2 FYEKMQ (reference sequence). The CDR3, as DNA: TGTGCCAGCAGCGGGACAGGGGGGGGAGCTTTCTTT. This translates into CASSGTGGGAFF.

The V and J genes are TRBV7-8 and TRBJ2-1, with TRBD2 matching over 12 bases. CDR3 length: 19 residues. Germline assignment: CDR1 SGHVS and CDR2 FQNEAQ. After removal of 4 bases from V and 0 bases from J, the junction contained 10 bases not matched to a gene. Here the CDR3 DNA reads TGTGCCAGCAGCTGGTACGGACTAGCGGGGCCCAGCTCCTACAATGAGCAGTTCTTC. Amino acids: CASSWYGLAGPSSYNEQFF. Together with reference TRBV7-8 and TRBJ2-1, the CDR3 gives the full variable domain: GAGVSQSPRYKVAKRGQDVALRCDPISGHVSLFWYQQALGQGPEFLTYFQNEAQLDKSGLPSDRFFAERPEGSVSTLKIQRTQQEDSAVYLCASSWYGLAGPSSYNEQFFGPGTRLTVL.